The entry below gives a single TCR beta chain sequence along with its context. What antigen it recognizes has not been identified. Per-nucleotide qualities are absent, and no much larger clonotype sits a single base away. The CDR3 goes from the cysteine to the phenylalanine over 15 residues. CDR3 DNA is the only sequence kept; it has 45 bases, read in frame from the first base. Via the germline V gene, CDR1 is ENHRY and CDR2 SYGVKD. V trim: 4 bases; J trim: 3 bases; unmatched bases: 3. These data are taken from a study of Ad26.COV2.S vaccination and SARS-CoV-2 variants listed by TCRdb under 2021. Regarding the study in general: TCRbeta repertoire sequencing served as the tool for gauging how specific and how broad the SARS-CoV-2-reactive T cell receptors were following Ad26.COV2.S vaccination. The TCR-sequenced set comprised around 30 samples: 19 Ad26.COV2.S vaccine recipients, 5 placebo recipients and 8 SARS-CoV-2 convalescent individuals.

The immunoSEQ Assay was the method used to sequence TCRbeta CDR3 regions. After extraction, genomic DNA underwent amplification by bias-controlled multiplex PCR, followed by high-throughput sequencing. In the source study's methods: Collapsing and filtering of sequences were performed to quantify the absolute abundance of each unique TCRbeta CDR3 region. T cell fraction was estimated by normalizing TCRbeta template counts to usable DNA, with usable DNA measured through amplification of reference genes found in all nucleated cells. Repertoire TCRs were annotated as SARS-CoV-2-specific when V gene, CDR3 amino acid sequence and J gene were exactly matched to a known reactive TCR set. The reference SARS-CoV-2 TCR set was obtained from MIRA and was filtered for enrichment in COVID-19-positive ImmuneCODE repertoires, whereby public or cross-reactive TCRs were removed. Using the MIRA antigens, annotated TCRs were further analysed by specific ORF or by position within an ORF. Breadth was defined as the number of annotated unique rearrangements divided by the total number of unique productive rearrangements, and depth was defined as the summed frequency of the annotated unique rearrangements. Group comparisons of TCR breadth used two-sided Wilcoxon rank-sum tests. TCRdb took this table from immuneACCESS and kept in-frame rearrangements with V and J called. Such tables lack part of the clones; where checked against another copy, unresolved V genes explain under half of the gap, and the rest is unexplained. D and trimming were read from the DNA, whereas the V and J calls and clone size are those reported in that table. This sample holds approximately 400,000 clones; about 90% were observed only once. The top ten hold roughly 3.9% of the sample.

The time point label, as the study defines it: individuals recovered from natural SARS-CoV-2 infection. The paper as a whole reports these results and caveats: It was noted by the authors that total T cell responses may have been underestimated by the TCR breadth and depth analyses. Compared with placebo recipients, Ad26.COV2.S recipients showed higher spike-specific TCR breadth (P = 0.0014). Comparable non-spike TCR breadth was observed between vaccine and placebo recipients, consistent with only spike being contained in the vaccine. Substantial breadth of spike-specific CD8+ and CD4+ T cell responses was reported after vaccination.

This TCR came from a human donor who had recovered from COVID-19. The rearranged segments are TRBV10-3 and TRBJ1-2, and 12 junctional nucleotides match TRBD1. The sequencing used peripheral blood, collected after recovery from COVID-19. The sequence in DNA is TGTGCCATCAGTGGGGGGACAGGGGGCGACTATGGCTACACCTTC. Its coded protein is CAISGGTGGDYGYTF.